One and the same sample provided the 8 T cell receptor beta chains below, sequenced in a study of response to subunit inactivated influenza vaccine. TCRdb passed the RT-PCR reads through MiXCR, listing each CDR3 protein once. This table holds 150,000 to 200,000 distinct CDR3 sequences, about 12% found once. This same sample was also part of a study on T cells expressing NK-cell markers. That paper adds: Synthesis of TCR beta cDNA relied on 5'RACE template switching carrying UMIs.

This specimen was CD8+ T cells sorted from PBMCs, taken 11 to 12 days after vaccination. Source of these receptors: a man aged 45-60 years who received an inactivated influenza vaccine.

This clonotype came up a few times. The rearrangement joins TRBV7-9 to TRBJ1-2, with D unclear. V lost 6 bases and J 2 bases, leaving 7 bases between the germline ends. The CDR3 consists of 12 residues. In germline, CDR1 is SEHNR, CDR2 FQNEAQ (reference sequence). CDR3: CASRRGNYGYTF. In DNA form, the CDR3 reads TGTGCCAGCAGGAGAGGGAACTATGGCTACACCTTC.

V gene TRBV20-1 combines with J gene TRBJ2-1, with 9 bases lining up with TRBD1. There are 14 residues in the CDR3. V lost 5 bases, J lost 8 bases, and 10 bases stayed unmatched. Germline V gene lookup returns CDR1 DFQATT and CDR2 SNEGSKA (reference sequence). The chain's CDR3 is CSAPGTGQGYEQFF. CDR3 sequence (DNA): TGCAGTGCTCCGGGGACGGGACAGGGATATGAGCAGTTCTTC.

V is TRBV29-1 and J is TRBJ2-1; 9 nucleotides align to TRBD2. CDR1 and CDR2 from the germline V gene are SQVTM and ANQGSEA. Trimming cost V 3 bases and J 0 bases; bases outside gene matches: 6. The CDR3 is made up of 16 amino acids. In DNA, the CDR3 is TGCAGCGTTGAGGGTAGCGGGGGACTCTCCTACAATGAGCAGTTCTTC. Protein product: CSVEGSGGLSYNEQFF.

This clonotype was seen more than once but under ten times. The CDR3 nucleotides read TGTGCCTGGAGTAGGGGGGAGCTGTTTTTT. It yields the protein CAWSRGELFF. The chain is built from TRBV30 and TRBJ2-2; no clear D. Deletions cut 2 bases from V and 8 bases from J, with 3 bases between. Germline values: CDR1 GTSNPN, CDR2 SVGIG (reference sequence). The CDR3 extends over 10 amino acids.

The chain links TRBV7-9 to TRBJ2-1, with D perhaps matching TRBD2 (5 bases). V was pared by 2 bases and J by 9 bases, with 14 bases between. CDR3 size: 14 residues. Germline V gene data show CDR1 as SEHNR and CDR2 as FQNEAQ (reference sequence). The CDR3 region has the DNA TGTGCCAGCAGCTTACCCGCTCGGGGTAGTGAGCAGTTCTTC. Translated, it gives CASSLPARGSEQFF.

The chain carries TRBV3-1 and TRBJ2-5; 10 bases agree with TRBD1. The CDR3 loop spans 17 amino acids. Germline V gene sequence: CDR1 LGHDT, CDR2 YNNKEL (reference sequence). With 1 base clipped from V and 4 bases from J, the junction kept 9 bases outside the gene matches. CDR3 DNA: TGTGCCAGCAGCCAAGTCCTGACAGGGGGCGGAGGAGAGACCCAGTACTTC. Its translation: CASSQVLTGGGGETQYF.

This clonotype was seen a few times. One junction end disagrees with the germline gene, perhaps due to a read error. This chain links TRBV10-2 with TRBJ1-2, with 8 bases aligning to TRBD1. CDR3 size: 14 residues. CDR1 is WSHSY, CDR2 SAAADI, per germline. The CDR3 DNA sequence: TGCGCCAGCAGGGAGTATACAGGGGGCTATGGCTACACCTTC. Amino acid sequence: CASREYTGGYGYTF.

This chain uses TRBV5-1 with TRBJ1-1; D gene unclear. CDR1 and CDR2 (germline): SGHRS, YFSETQ. V lost 3 bases and J 1 base, leaving 10 bases between the germline ends. The CDR3 is made up of 14 amino acids. CDR3 coding DNA: TGCGCCAGCAGCTGGGGTCCGGAGAACACTGAAGCTTTCTTT. Its protein is CASSWGPENTEAFF.